A selection of T cell receptor beta chains follows, all from one sample in a study of tumor and adjacent non-tumor tissue in lung cancer. TCRdb independently ran MiXCR on the multiplex PCR reads; one entry per CDR3 protein. The table has under 95,000 distinct CDR3 sequences, roughly 80% seen once. Sample: distant non-tumor lung tissue. These TCRs come from a man aged 55 to 70 with non-small cell lung cancer. The CDR3 runs from the conserved cysteine through the conserved F or W. D genes are given only for firm matches. Clone size is given for some rows only: seen once, a few or many times, or a class if the clone is expanded.

v_call: TRBV11-2; d_call: NA; j_call: TRBJ2-6; clone_size: NA; cdr3_nt: TGTGGCAGCAGTCCTATCGCTGGGGCCAACGTCCTGACGTTC; cdr3_aa: CGSSPIAGANVLTF
v_call: TRBV20-1; d_call: NA; j_call: TRBJ2-2; clone_size: NA; cdr3_nt: TGCAGTGCTAGATTCTACGAGAATACCGGGGAGCTGTTTTTT; cdr3_aa: CSARFYENTGELFF
v_call: TRBV11-3; d_call: TRBD1; j_call: TRBJ2-3; clone_size: NA; cdr3_nt: TGTGCCAGCATCATTCAGGGGGCAGATTCGCAGTATTTT; cdr3_aa: CASIIQGADSQYF
v_call: TRBV6-6; d_call: NA; j_call: TRBJ2-5; clone_size: NA; cdr3_nt: TGTGCCAGCAGCCCCAGCGAGCAAGAGACCCAGTACTTC; cdr3_aa: CASSPSEQETQYF
v_call: TRBV2; d_call: TRBD1; j_call: TRBJ1-5; clone_size: NA; cdr3_nt: TGTGCCTGCAGGGGGGATGGGGGAGGGGACAATCAGCCCCAGCATTTT; cdr3_aa: CACRGDGGGDNQPQHF
v_call: TRBV6-5; d_call: TRBD1; j_call: TRBJ2-3; clone_size: many; cdr3_nt: TGTGCCAGCAGTCTGACAGGGACAGGGACAGATACGCAGTATTTT; cdr3_aa: CASSLTGTGTDTQYF
v_call: TRBV29-1; d_call: TRBD2; j_call: TRBJ2-7; clone_size: once; cdr3_nt: TGCAGCGTAATCCTTCTAAATAGCGGGATAGGGTCCTACGAGCAGTACTTC; cdr3_aa: CSVILLNSGIGSYEQYF
v_call: TRBV5-1; d_call: NA; j_call: TRBJ1-1; clone_size: many; cdr3_nt: TGCGCCAGCAGCTTGGCGCAGGCGAACACTGAAGCTTTCTTT; cdr3_aa: CASSLAQANTEAFF
v_call: TRBV11-3; d_call: NA; j_call: TRBJ1-1; clone_size: NA; cdr3_nt: TGTGCCAGCAGCTTATCGCAGAATATGTATGGTCGGAACACTGAAGCTTTCTTT; cdr3_aa: CASSLSQNMYGRNTEAFF
v_call: TRBV3-1; d_call: NA; j_call: TRBJ2-7; clone_size: NA; cdr3_nt: TGTGCCAGCAGCCAAGTAGGGAGCCAGGGGCAGTACTTC; cdr3_aa: CASSQVGSQGQYF
v_call: TRBV11-1; d_call: TRBD2; j_call: TRBJ2-4; clone_size: NA; cdr3_nt: TGTGCCAGCAGACAGACTAGCGGGAGGGCCAAAAGCATTCAGTACTTC; cdr3_aa: CASRQTSGRAKSIQYF
v_call: TRBV29-1; d_call: NA; j_call: TRBJ2-5; clone_size: NA; cdr3_nt: TGCAGCGTTGCAGCCGGGGAGACCCTATACTTC; cdr3_aa: CSVAAGETLYF
v_call: TRBV20-1; d_call: NA; j_call: TRBJ2-2; clone_size: NA; cdr3_nt: TGCAGTGCTAGAATCTCCGAGAACATCGGGGAGCTGTTTTTT; cdr3_aa: CSARISENIGELFF
v_call: TRBV4-3; d_call: TRBD1; j_call: TRBJ2-7; clone_size: NA; cdr3_nt: TGCTCCAGCAGCCAGTGGGGGGACAGGGCAGATTACGAGCAGTACTTC; cdr3_aa: CSSSQWGDRADYEQYF
v_call: TRBV11-2; d_call: NA; j_call: TRBJ1-5; clone_size: NA; cdr3_nt: TGTGCCAGCAACATTAACAAGGAAAAGCCCCAGCATTTT; cdr3_aa: CASNINKEKPQHF
v_call: TRBV5-4; d_call: TRBD2; j_call: TRBJ2-7; clone_size: many; cdr3_nt: TGTGCCAGCAGCACCGGACTAGTCCACGAGCAGTACTTC; cdr3_aa: CASSTGLVHEQYF
v_call: TRBV5-4; d_call: NA; j_call: TRBJ1-2; clone_size: NA; cdr3_nt: TGTGTCAGCAGCTTGTATAACTATGGCTACACCTTC; cdr3_aa: CVSSLYNYGYTF
v_call: TRBV28; d_call: TRBD2; j_call: TRBJ2-5; clone_size: NA; cdr3_nt: TGTGCCAGCAGTCGACTTGGGAGGGAGGAGACCCAGTACTTC; cdr3_aa: CASSRLGREETQYF
v_call: TRBV6-1; d_call: TRBD1; j_call: TRBJ2-7; clone_size: NA; cdr3_nt: TGTGCCAGCAGTAGGGACAGGGTGGATACCTATGAGCAGTACTTC; cdr3_aa: CASSRDRVDTYEQYF
v_call: TRBV20-1; d_call: NA; j_call: TRBJ2-7; clone_size: NA; cdr3_nt: TGCAGTTCTAGAGCTTCTCTTGGGGAGTACTTC; cdr3_aa: CSSRASLGEYF
v_call: TRBV11-3; d_call: NA; j_call: TRBJ1-1; clone_size: NA; cdr3_nt: TGTGCCAGCCGCTCGCACGGACGGCACACTGAAGCTATCTTT; cdr3_aa: CASRSHGRHTEAIF
v_call: TRBV11-3; d_call: TRBD2; j_call: TRBJ2-2; clone_size: NA; cdr3_nt: TGTGCCAGCAGCTCCCGGGGAGCGGGAGGATACCAAGCCGGGGAGCCGTTTTTT; cdr3_aa: CASSSRGAGGYQAGEPFF
v_call: TRBV29-1; d_call: NA; j_call: TRBJ2-2; clone_size: NA; cdr3_nt: TGCAGCGTTGACGGTCAGGGAAACACCGGGGAGCTGTATTTT; cdr3_aa: CSVDGQGNTGELYF
v_call: TRBV6-5; d_call: NA; j_call: TRBJ1-6; clone_size: NA; cdr3_nt: TGTGCCAGCAGTCACGGTAACACAAGGGGCGCCCCAAACTCACCCCTCCACTTT; cdr3_aa: CASSHGNTRGAPNSPLHF
v_call: TRBV5-4; d_call: TRBD1; j_call: TRBJ1-6; clone_size: NA; cdr3_nt: TGTGCCAGCAACCCGGGACAGGGGGCGAATAATTCACCGCTCCACTTT; cdr3_aa: CASNPGQGANNSPLHF
v_call: TRBV20-1; d_call: NA; j_call: TRBJ2-7; clone_size: NA; cdr3_nt: TGCAGTGCTATACACGCCAGCGAGGCCTACGAGCAGTACTTC; cdr3_aa: CSAIHASEAYEQYF
v_call: TRBV11-3; d_call: NA; j_call: TRBJ2-2; clone_size: NA; cdr3_nt: TGTGCCAGTAGCTTAGAGGGTTACAGCAGGGAGCTGTTTTTT; cdr3_aa: CASSLEGYSRELFF
v_call: TRBV4-2; d_call: NA; j_call: TRBJ2-4; clone_size: NA; cdr3_nt: TGTGCCAGCAGTCCCCGTGCGGGCGGAGGGACCAAAAACATTCAGTATTTC; cdr3_aa: CASSPRAGGGTKNIQYF
v_call: TRBV5-5; d_call: TRBD2; j_call: TRBJ2-3; clone_size: many; cdr3_nt: TGTGCCAGCAGCTTGAGGGCTAGCGGCGACTACACAGATACGCAGTATTTT; cdr3_aa: CASSLRASGDYTDTQYF
v_call: TRBV29-1; d_call: NA; j_call: TRBJ2-7; clone_size: NA; cdr3_nt: TGCAGCTTTGGAATAGGGGGGACAGAGGCCAACGAGCAGTACTTC; cdr3_aa: CSFGIGGTEANEQYF
v_call: TRBV11-3; d_call: NA; j_call: TRBJ1-6; clone_size: NA; cdr3_nt: TGTACCAGCAGCTTTGAGGGGAATTCACCACTCCACTTT; cdr3_aa: CTSSFEGNSPLHF
v_call: TRBV6-6; d_call: TRBD2; j_call: TRBJ2-7; clone_size: once; cdr3_nt: TGTGCCAGCAGCCCAGTTAGCGGGAGGGGTTCTTACGAGCACTGCTTC; cdr3_aa: CASSPVSGRGSYEHCF
v_call: TRBV6-5; d_call: NA; j_call: TRBJ1-5; clone_size: NA; cdr3_nt: TGTACCAGCGGTTACCTACACGGAAGCAATCAGCCCCAGCATTTT; cdr3_aa: CTSGYLHGSNQPQHF
v_call: TRBV11-2; d_call: NA; j_call: TRBJ1-2; clone_size: NA; cdr3_nt: TGTGTCAGCAGCTTAAGTCGGGGAGAATTCTATGGCTACACCTTC; cdr3_aa: CVSSLSRGEFYGYTF
v_call: TRBV20-1; d_call: NA; j_call: TRBJ1-1; clone_size: NA; cdr3_nt: TGCAGTGCTAGTTCACGTCAGAGGACTGAAGGGCTCTTT; cdr3_aa: CSASSRQRTEGLF
v_call: TRBV10-3; d_call: TRBD1; j_call: TRBJ2-1; clone_size: NA; cdr3_nt: TGCGCCATCAGAATGACAGGGGGTGAGCAGTTCTTC; cdr3_aa: CAIRMTGGEQFF
v_call: TRBV11-2; d_call: NA; j_call: TRBJ1-2; clone_size: few; cdr3_nt: TGTACCAGCAGCCCCCTTGGGGGCGGAGCCTTTGGCTACACCTTC; cdr3_aa: CTSSPLGGGAFGYTF
v_call: TRBV4-3; d_call: NA; j_call: TRBJ2-3; clone_size: NA; cdr3_nt: TGCGCCAGCAGCCAGGTTGGACTATGCGTGAGTTTCGTTACGCAGTATTTT; cdr3_aa: CASSQVGLCVSFVTQYF
v_call: TRBV6-1; d_call: TRBD2; j_call: TRBJ2-5; clone_size: NA; cdr3_nt: TGTGCCAGCAGTGAAGCGGGCGGGGGGGCGCTGGGGGAGACCCATTACTTC; cdr3_aa: CASSEAGGGALGETHYF
v_call: TRBV11-2; d_call: TRBD2; j_call: TRBJ2-5; clone_size: NA; cdr3_nt: TGTGCCAGCAGCTTATATCTAGGACTAGCGGGGCAAGAAACCCAGTACTTC; cdr3_aa: CASSLYLGLAGQETQYF
v_call: TRBV12-3/TRBV12-4; d_call: TRBD1; j_call: TRBJ1-4; clone_size: NA; cdr3_nt: TGTGACACCAGGGGGTCAGGGCTTGAAAAACTGTTTTTT; cdr3_aa: CDTRGSGLEKLFF
v_call: TRBV6-5; d_call: TRBD1; j_call: TRBJ2-7; clone_size: NA; cdr3_nt: TGTGCCAGCAGGGAACGGAACAGGGGGCCGTACGAGCAGTACTTC; cdr3_aa: CASRERNRGPYEQYF
v_call: TRBV6-5; d_call: NA; j_call: TRBJ2-7; clone_size: NA; cdr3_nt: TGTGCCAGCAGTTACTCGTCTAGTGGGGGCACCTACGAGCAGTACTTC; cdr3_aa: CASSYSSSGGTYEQYF
v_call: TRBV24-1; d_call: NA; j_call: TRBJ2-1; clone_size: few; cdr3_nt: TGTGCCACCAGTGATAGGACTTCCAGGGTCTACAATGAGCAGTTCTTC; cdr3_aa: CATSDRTSRVYNEQFF
v_call: TRBV6-6; d_call: NA; j_call: TRBJ2-1; clone_size: NA; cdr3_nt: TGTGCCAGCAGTTGGGGCGGGGATGCCTACAATGAGGAGTTCTTC; cdr3_aa: CASSWGGDAYNEEFF
v_call: TRBV11-3; d_call: TRBD1; j_call: TRBJ2-7; clone_size: NA; cdr3_nt: TGTGCCAGCAGCTATAGGACAGGCCCCTTCTATGACCAGTACTTC; cdr3_aa: CASSYRTGPFYDQYF
v_call: TRBV14; d_call: NA; j_call: TRBJ1-4; clone_size: NA; cdr3_nt: TGTACCAGCAGCCCTAGAATCGTGGAAAAACTGTTTTTT; cdr3_aa: CTSSPRIVEKLFF
v_call: TRBV5-4; d_call: NA; j_call: TRBJ1-1; clone_size: many; cdr3_nt: TGTGCCAGCAGCCCAGGGGCCCATATAGGGGCGGACACTGAAGCTTTCTTT; cdr3_aa: CASSPGAHIGADTEAFF
v_call: TRBV7-2; d_call: TRBD2; j_call: TRBJ2-7; clone_size: NA; cdr3_nt: TGTGCCAGCAGCTTCGGGACTAGCGGGGTCTTAGAGCAGTACTTC; cdr3_aa: CASSFGTSGVLEQYF
v_call: TRBV11-3; d_call: NA; j_call: TRBJ2-7; clone_size: NA; cdr3_nt: TGTGCCAGCAGCTACCGGACTTTATTAACCTACGAACAGTACTTC; cdr3_aa: CASSYRTLLTYEQYF
v_call: TRBV12-3/TRBV12-4; d_call: TRBD2; j_call: TRBJ2-3; clone_size: NA; cdr3_nt: TGTGCCAGTATTCGGGGGAGCGGGGGAGTCACGGGGCCGTATTTT; cdr3_aa: CASIRGSGGVTGPYF
v_call: TRBV11-1; d_call: TRBD2; j_call: TRBJ2-7; clone_size: NA; cdr3_nt: TGTGTCAGCAGGAGGACTAGCGGGACGGCAGACGAGCAATACTTC; cdr3_aa: CVSRRTSGTADEQYF
v_call: TRBV29-1; d_call: NA; j_call: TRBJ2-2; clone_size: NA; cdr3_nt: TGCAGCGTCGACGTCCAGGGAAACACCGGGGAGCTGTTTTTT; cdr3_aa: CSVDVQGNTGELFF
v_call: TRBV12-3/TRBV12-4; d_call: NA; j_call: TRBJ1-1; clone_size: NA; cdr3_nt: TGTGCCAACAGTTTGCCAGGGATACTGAACACCGAAGCTTTCTTT; cdr3_aa: CANSLPGILNTEAFF